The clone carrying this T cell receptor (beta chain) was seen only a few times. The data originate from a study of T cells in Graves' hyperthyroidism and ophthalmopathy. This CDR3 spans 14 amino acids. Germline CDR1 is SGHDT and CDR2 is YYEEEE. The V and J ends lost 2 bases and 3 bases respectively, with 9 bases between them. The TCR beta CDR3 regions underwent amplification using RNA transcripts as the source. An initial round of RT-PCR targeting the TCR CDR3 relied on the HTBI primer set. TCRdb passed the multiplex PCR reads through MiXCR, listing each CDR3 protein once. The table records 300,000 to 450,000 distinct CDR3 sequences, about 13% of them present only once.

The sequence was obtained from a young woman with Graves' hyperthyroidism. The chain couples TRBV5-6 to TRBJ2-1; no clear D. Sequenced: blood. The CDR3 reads CASSFGQVYNEQFF. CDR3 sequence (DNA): TGTGCCAGCAGCTTCGGTCAGGTCTACAATGAGCAGTTCTTC.